The following is a T cell receptor (beta chain) sequence with its context. This record comes from a study of blood T cell repertoires in COVID-19. Study overall: Sources were T cells, B-cell-depleted T cells, or PBMCs; the material itself was cDNA or gDNA.

Per the original data handling: For nucleated cells, counts were estimated from reference gene primer amplification. Generated by immunoSEQ multiplex PCR, the TCRdb table keeps only in-frame clones and is missing some. Clone size and the V and J calls come from that table; the DNA yielded D and trimming. This repertoire shows 150,000 to 200,000 clones, around 85% found once; its top ten account for roughly 11%. Trimming shortened V by 0 bases and J by 2 bases, and 19 bases separated the two germline ends. CDR3 size: 18 residues. Germline loops: CDR1 MGHRA, CDR2 YSYEKL. Enrolled during active infection, Seattle patients were then followed longitudinally.

This chain links TRBV4-1 with TRBJ1-1; D is uncertain. What was sequenced was peripheral blood. The clonotype originates from a woman between 55 and 75 years old with COVID-19, enrolled during active disease. The CDR3 DNA follows: TGCGCCAGCAGCCAAGATTGGGGAGGACTTGGAGGTAACACTGAAGCTTTCTTT. Residues: CASSQDWGGLGGNTEAFF.